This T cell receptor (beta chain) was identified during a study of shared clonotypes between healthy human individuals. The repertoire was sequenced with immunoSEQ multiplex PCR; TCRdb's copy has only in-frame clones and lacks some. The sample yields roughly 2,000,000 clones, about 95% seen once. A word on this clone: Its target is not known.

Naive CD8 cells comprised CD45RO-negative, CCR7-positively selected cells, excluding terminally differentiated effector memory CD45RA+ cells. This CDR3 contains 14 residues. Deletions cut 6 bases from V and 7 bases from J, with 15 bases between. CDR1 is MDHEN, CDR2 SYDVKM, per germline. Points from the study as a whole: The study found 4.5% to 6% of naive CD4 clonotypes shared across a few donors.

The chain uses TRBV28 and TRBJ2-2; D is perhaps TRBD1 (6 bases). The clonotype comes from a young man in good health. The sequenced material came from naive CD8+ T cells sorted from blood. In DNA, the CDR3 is TGTGCCAGCAGATCCACAGGGTTGAACGGGGAGCTGTTTTTT. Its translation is CASRSTGLNGELFF.